This T cell receptor beta chain was identified in a study of cytomegalovirus exposure and HLA in healthy donors. Of note for this clone: Its antigen is still unknown.

In the PCR, 60 Vbeta and 13 Jbeta primers were used. Sequencing was performed with immunoSEQ multiplex PCR; in TCRdb, only in-frame clones are kept and a portion is missing. The repertoire holds around 130,000 clones, with 61% as singletons. Germline V gene lookup returns CDR1 LNHNV and CDR2 YYDKDF (reference sequence). The CDR3 loop spans 15 amino acids. The ends were cut back, 0 bases at V and 4 bases at J, with 12 bases in the middle. Points from the study as a whole: As a later analysis showed, several of the most significant clusters appeared to be linked to common viral pathogens. Information on immune exposure was restricted to one variable (CMV serostatus). The study found most TCR sequences rare, yet found some public TCRs in many donors.

The source is a male donor in good health and CMV-seronegative. Material for sequencing was PBMCs. This chain connects TRBV15 to TRBJ1-2; tentative D call: TRBD1 (5 bases). The CDR3 protein is CATSREAGLGYGYTF. The CDR3 nucleotides read TGTGCCACCAGCAGAGAAGCAGGGTTAGGCTATGGCTACACCTTC.